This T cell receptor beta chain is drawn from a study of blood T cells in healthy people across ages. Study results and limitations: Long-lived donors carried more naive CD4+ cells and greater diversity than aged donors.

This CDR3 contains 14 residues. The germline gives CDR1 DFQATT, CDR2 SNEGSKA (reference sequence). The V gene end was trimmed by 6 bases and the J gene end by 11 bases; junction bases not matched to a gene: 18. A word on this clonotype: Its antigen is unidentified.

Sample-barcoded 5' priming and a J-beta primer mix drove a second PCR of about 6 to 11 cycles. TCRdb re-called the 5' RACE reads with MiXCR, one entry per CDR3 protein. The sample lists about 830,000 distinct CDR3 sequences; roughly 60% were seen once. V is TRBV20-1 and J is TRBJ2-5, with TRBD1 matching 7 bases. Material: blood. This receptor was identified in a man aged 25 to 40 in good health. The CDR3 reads CSAPMPGQNNEQYF. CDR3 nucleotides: TGCAGTGCCCCCATGCCGGGACAGAACAATGAGCAGTACTTC.